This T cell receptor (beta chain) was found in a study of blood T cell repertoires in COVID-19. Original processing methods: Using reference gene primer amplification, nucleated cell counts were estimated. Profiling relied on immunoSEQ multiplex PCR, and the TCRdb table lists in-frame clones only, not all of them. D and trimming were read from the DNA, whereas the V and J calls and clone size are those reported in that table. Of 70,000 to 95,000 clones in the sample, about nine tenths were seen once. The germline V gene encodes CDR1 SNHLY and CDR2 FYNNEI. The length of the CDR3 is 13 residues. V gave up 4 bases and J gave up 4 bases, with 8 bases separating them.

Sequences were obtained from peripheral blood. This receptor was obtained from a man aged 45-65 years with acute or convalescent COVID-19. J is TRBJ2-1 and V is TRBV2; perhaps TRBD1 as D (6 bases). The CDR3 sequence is CASSVRGYNEQFF. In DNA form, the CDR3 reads TGTGCCAGCAGTGTGAGGGGGTACAATGAGCAGTTCTTC.